This record looks at one T cell receptor (beta chain) sequence and its context. Its binding antigen is unknown. No much larger clone exists at a distance of one base, and base qualities are not known. The germline V gene gives CDR1 as WSHSY and CDR2 as SAAADI. V has 0 bases trimmed and J has 0 bases trimmed; junction bases matching no gene number 12. From the cysteine up to the phenylalanine, the CDR3 has a length of 20 residues. CDR3 DNA is the only sequence kept; it has 60 bases, read in frame from the first base. This sample was taken from a study of blood T cell repertoires in COVID-19 (dated by TCRdb to about 2020). Concerning the study at large: Samples covering the acute and convalescent phases of COVID-19 were provided by collaborators in the United States, Italy and Spain. Where available, HLA class I and class II types were obtained from metadata supplied by the sample provider rather than from assay-based typing. Deeply sampled blood TCRbeta repertoires from subjects exposed to, actively infected with, or recovered from COVID-19 were included in the dataset. The material from the prospective study consisted of cDNA or gDNA derived from T cells, B-cell-depleted T cells, or PBMCs. The samples were drawn from the first 160 participants of the ongoing ImmuneRACE study and from 1,254 subjects provided by 6 global collaborators. The sample metadata nearly always contained a de-identified subject ID, COVID-19 status, age in years and sex. The repertoires were released in a freely available public database intended as a resource for research on the immune response to SARS-CoV-2.

TCRbeta CDR3 regions were amplified from genomic DNA by means of the immunoSEQ Assay, a bias-controlled multiplex PCR. For the original study's pipeline: The number of nucleated cells in each sample was estimated by amplification of reference gene primers within the assay. Sequence reads were collapsed and filtered to measure the absolute abundance of every unique TCRbeta CDR3 rearrangement. Productive Simpson clonality was computed per sample as the square root of Simpson's diversity index over productive rearrangements. TCRdb re-hosts the immuneACCESS table, in-frame sequences only. Its copies lack some clones; in the studies checked, an unresolved V gene accounts for under half of them, and the cause for the rest is not known. V, J and clone size are taken as reported in that table, and D and trimming were inferred from the DNA itself. In all, the sample holds around 200,000 clones, and about 91% of those were seen once. The ten largest make up roughly 0.77% of the sample.

Broader findings and caveats from the paper: How much clinical and demographic metadata was included differed by source and by participant, and the metadata was provided uncurated.

Enrolling through a virtual design, the prospective study's participants ranged in age from roughly 18 to 95 years and lived across about two dozen United States geographic areas. In the prospective study, cohorts were assigned on the basis of participant-reported clinical history obtained from a screening survey and a study questionnaire. Recovered participants in ImmuneRACE Cohort 3 were defined as having two consecutive negative NP/OP PCR tests, clearance from a healthcare professional, or resolution of symptoms. In the prospective study, whole blood, serum and a nasopharyngeal or oropharyngeal swab were collected from each participant by mobile phlebotomists. Additional blood draws and questionnaires over an approximately 2-month period could optionally be provided by prospective study participants. Before DNA extraction, prospective study blood samples were shipped either frozen or at room temperature.

Recombination joined TRBV10-2 with TRBJ2-3, with 10 central nucleotides matching TRBD2. Sequencing was performed on PBMCs or T cells enriched from blood (not recorded which). The sequence was obtained from a woman younger than 30 who had recovered from COVID-19. The CDR3 is CASSESEGHTSGVSTDTQYF. The DNA sequence is given as TGCGCCAGCAGTGAGTCGGAGGGCCATACTAGCGGGGTTAGCACAGATACGCAGTATTTT.